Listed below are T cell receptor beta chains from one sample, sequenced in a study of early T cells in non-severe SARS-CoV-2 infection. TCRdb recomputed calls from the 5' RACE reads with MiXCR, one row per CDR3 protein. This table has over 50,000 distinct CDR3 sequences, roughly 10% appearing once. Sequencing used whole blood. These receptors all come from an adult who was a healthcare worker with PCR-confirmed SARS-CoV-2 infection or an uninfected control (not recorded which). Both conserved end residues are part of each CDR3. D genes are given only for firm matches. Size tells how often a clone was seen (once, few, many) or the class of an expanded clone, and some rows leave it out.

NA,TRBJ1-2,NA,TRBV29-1,CSAPQGPGYTF,TGCAGCGCTCCACAGGGTCCTGGCTACACCTTC
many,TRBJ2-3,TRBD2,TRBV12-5,CASGFPLAGTAGDTQYF,TGTGCTAGTGGTTTCCCACTAGCGGGAACGGCGGGAGATACGCAGTATTTT
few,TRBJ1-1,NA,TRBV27,CASSLSLGSPEAFF,TGTGCCAGCAGTTTATCGTTGGGAAGTCCTGAAGCTTTCTTT
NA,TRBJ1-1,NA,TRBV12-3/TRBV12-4,CASSFPRGPNTEAFF,TGTGCCAGCAGTTTCCCCAGGGGCCCGAACACTGAAGCTTTCTTT
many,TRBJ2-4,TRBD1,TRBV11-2,CASSLEDRGRSKNIQYF,TGTGCCAGCAGCTTAGAGGACAGGGGGCGGTCCAAAAACATTCAGTACTTC
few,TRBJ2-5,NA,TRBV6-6,CASSYLGGGETQYF,TGTGCCAGCAGTTACTTGGGGGGTGGCGAGACCCAGTACTTC
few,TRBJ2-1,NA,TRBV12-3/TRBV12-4,CATRESSYNEQFF,TGTGCCACTCGGGAGAGCTCCTACAATGAGCAGTTCTTC
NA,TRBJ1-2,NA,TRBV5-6,CASSLRPGNIYGYTF,TGTGCCAGCAGCTTGCGTCCAGGGAACATCTATGGCTACACCTTC
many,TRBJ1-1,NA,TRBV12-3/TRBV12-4,CASGVGTYQNTEAFF,TGTGCCAGCGGGGTCGGAACATACCAGAACACTGAAGCTTTCTTT
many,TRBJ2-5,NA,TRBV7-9,CASSHLETQYF,TGTGCCAGCAGCCACCTAGAGACCCAGTACTTC
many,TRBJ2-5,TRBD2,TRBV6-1,CASSHRLAGEETQYF,TGTGCCAGCAGCCATAGACTAGCGGGGGAAGAGACCCAGTACTTC
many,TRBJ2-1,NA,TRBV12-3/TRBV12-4,CASSLRQGLTSSYNEQFF,TGTGCCAGCAGTTTACGGCAGGGGCTAACCAGCTCCTACAATGAGCAGTTCTTC
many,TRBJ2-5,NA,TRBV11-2,CASSPGQGLGETQYF,TGTGCCAGCAGCCCTGGACAGGGACTAGGGGAGACCCAGTACTTC
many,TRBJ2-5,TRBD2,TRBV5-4,CASSSEPIAGGRETQYF,TGTGCCAGCAGCTCTGAACCCATAGCGGGGGGGCGCGAGACCCAGTACTTC